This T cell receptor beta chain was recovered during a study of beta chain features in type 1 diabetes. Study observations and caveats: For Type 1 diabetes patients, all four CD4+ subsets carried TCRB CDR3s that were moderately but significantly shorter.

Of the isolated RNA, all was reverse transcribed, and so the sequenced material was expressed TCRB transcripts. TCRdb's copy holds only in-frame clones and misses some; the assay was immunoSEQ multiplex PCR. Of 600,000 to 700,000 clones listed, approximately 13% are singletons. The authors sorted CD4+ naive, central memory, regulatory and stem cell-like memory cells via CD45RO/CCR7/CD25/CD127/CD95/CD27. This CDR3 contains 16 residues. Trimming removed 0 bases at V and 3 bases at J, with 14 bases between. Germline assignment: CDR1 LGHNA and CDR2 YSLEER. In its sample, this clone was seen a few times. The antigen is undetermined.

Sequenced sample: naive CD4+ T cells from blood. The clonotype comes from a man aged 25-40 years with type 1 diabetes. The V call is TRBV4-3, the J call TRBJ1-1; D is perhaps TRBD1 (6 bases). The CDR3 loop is CASSQDRYEGDTEAFF. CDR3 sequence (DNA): TGCGCCAGCAGCCAAGATAGGTATGAGGGGGACACTGAAGCTTTCTTT.